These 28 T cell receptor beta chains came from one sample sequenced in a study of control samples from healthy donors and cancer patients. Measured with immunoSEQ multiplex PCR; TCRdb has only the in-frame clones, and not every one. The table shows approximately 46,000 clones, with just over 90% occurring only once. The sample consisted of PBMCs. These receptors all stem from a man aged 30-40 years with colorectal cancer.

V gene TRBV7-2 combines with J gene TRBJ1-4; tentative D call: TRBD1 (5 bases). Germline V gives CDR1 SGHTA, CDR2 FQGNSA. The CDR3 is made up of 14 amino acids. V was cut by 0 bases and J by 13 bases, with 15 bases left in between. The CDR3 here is CASSLATGGEVLFF. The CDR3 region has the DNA TGTGCCAGCAGCTTAGCGACGGGGGGTGAGGTACTGTTTTTT.

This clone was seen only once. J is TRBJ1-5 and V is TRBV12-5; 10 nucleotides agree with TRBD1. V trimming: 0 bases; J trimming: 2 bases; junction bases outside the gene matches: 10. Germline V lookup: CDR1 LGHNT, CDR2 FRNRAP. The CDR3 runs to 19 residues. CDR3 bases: TGTGCTAGTGGTTTGGTAACCGGGACAGGGGATTATGGCAATCAGCCCCAGCATTTT. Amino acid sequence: CASGLVTGTGDYGNQPQHF.

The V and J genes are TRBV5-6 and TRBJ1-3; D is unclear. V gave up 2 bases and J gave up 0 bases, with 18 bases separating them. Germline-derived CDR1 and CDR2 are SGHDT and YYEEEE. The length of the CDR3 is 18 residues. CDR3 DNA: TGTGCCAGCAGCTTTATTCTCCCCGGTGGTTACTCTGGAAACACCATATATTTT. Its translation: CASSFILPGGYSGNTIYF.

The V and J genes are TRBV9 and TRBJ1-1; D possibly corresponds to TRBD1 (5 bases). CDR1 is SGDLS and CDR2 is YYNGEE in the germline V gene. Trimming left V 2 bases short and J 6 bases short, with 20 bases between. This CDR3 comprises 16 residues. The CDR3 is CASSVTPGTSGAEAFF. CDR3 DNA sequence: TGTGCCAGCAGCGTGACTCCTGGGACCTCTGGGGCTGAAGCTTTCTTT. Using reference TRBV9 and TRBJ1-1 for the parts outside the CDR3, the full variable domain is DSGVTQTPKHLITATGQRVTLRCSPRSGDLSVYWYQQSLDQGLQFLIQYYNGEERAKGNILERFSAQQFPDLHSELNLSSLELGDSALYFCASSVTPGTSGAEAFFGQGTRLTVV.

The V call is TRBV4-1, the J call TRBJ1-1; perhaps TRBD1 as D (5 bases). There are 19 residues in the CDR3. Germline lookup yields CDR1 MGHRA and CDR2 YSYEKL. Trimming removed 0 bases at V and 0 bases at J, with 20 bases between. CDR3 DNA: TGCGCCAGCAGCCAAGATCGGCCGGGGCTGGTACCCATGAACACTGAAGCTTTCTTT. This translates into CASSQDRPGLVPMNTEAFF.

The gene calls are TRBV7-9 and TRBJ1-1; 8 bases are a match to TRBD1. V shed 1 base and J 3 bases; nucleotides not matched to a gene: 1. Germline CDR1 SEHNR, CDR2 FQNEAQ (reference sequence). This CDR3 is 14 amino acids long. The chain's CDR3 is CASSLVDRDTEAFF. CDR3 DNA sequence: TGTGCCAGCAGCTTAGTGGACAGGGACACTGAAGCTTTCTTT.

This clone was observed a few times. CDR3 nucleotide sequence: TGTGCCAGCAGCTTAGACAGGGGTCGCACCTATAATTCACCCCTCCACTTT. It is translated as CASSLDRGRTYNSPLHF. This sequence joins TRBV7-9 and TRBJ1-6; 7 bases match TRBD1. With 1 base clipped from V and 2 bases from J, the junction kept 5 bases outside the gene matches. The CDR3 runs 17 residues. Germline V lookup: CDR1 SEHNR, CDR2 FQNEAQ (reference sequence).

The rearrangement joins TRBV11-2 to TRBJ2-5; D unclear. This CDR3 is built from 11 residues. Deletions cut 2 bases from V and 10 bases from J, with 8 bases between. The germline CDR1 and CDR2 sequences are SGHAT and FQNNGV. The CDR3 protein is CASSLQFDQYF. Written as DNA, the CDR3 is TGTGCCAGCAGCTTACAGTTTGACCAGTACTTC.

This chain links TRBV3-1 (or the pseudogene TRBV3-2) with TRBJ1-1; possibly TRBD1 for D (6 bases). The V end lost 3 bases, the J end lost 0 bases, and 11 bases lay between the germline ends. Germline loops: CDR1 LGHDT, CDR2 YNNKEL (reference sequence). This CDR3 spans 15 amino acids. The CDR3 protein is CASSQATGVNTEAFF. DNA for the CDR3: TGTGCCAGCAGCCAGGCGACAGGTGTGAACACTGAAGCTTTCTTT.

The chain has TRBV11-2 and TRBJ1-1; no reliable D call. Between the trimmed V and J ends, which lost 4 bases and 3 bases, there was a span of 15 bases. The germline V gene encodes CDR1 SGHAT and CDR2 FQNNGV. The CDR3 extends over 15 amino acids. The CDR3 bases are TGTGCCAGCAGCTCCCCTCGAGGCCCATACACTGAAGCTTTCTTT. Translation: CASSSPRGPYTEAFF.

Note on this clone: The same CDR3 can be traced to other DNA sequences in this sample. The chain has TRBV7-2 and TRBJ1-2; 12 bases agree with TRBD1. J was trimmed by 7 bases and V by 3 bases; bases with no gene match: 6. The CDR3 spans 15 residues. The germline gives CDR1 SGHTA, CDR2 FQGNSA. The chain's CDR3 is CASSLSGQGAGGYTF. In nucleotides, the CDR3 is TGTGCCAGCAGCTTGTCGGGACAGGGGGCGGGTGGCTACACCTTC.

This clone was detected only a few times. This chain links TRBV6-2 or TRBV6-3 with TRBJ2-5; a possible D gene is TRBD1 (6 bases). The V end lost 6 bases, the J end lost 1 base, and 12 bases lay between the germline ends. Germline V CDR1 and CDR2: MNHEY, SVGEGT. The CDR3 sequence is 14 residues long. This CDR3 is CASSPRDIQETQYF. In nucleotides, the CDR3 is TGTGCCAGCAGCCCCAGGGACATCCAAGAGACCCAGTACTTC.

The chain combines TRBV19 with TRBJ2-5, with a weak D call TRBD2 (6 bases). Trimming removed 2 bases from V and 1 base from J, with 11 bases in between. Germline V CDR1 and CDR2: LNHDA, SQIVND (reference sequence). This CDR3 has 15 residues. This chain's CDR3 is CASSITGAIQETQYF. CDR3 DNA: TGTGCCAGTAGTATAACGGGAGCAATCCAAGAGACCCAGTACTTC.

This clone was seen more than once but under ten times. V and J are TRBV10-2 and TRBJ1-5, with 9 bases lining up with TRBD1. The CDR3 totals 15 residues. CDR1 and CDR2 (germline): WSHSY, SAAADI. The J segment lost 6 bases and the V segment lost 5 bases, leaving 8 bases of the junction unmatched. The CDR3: CASSKNRGQGQPQHF. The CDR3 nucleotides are TGCGCCAGCAGTAAAAACAGGGGGCAGGGTCAGCCCCAGCATTTT.

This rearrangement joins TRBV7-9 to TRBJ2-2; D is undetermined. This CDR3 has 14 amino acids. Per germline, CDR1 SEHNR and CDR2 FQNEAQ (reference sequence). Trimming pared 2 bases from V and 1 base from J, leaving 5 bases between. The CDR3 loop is CASSLTENTGELFF. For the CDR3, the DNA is TGTGCCAGCAGCTTAACCGAGAACACCGGGGAGCTGTTTTTT.

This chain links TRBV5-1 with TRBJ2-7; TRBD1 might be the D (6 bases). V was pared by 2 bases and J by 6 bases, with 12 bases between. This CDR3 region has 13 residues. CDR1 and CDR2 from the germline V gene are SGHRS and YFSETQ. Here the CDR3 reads CASSFDRDTEQYV. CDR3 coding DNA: TGCGCCAGCAGCTTCGACCGGGACACCGAGCAGTACGTC.

CDR3 residues: CASSPRTSGGVVKDEQFF. Written as DNA, the CDR3 is TGTGCCAGCAGCCCGAGGACTAGCGGGGGCGTAGTTAAGGATGAGCAGTTCTTC. The genes are TRBV7-9 and TRBJ2-1; 13 bases agree with TRBD2. CDR3 size: 18 residues. V was pared by 5 bases and J by 8 bases, with 15 bases of the junction left unmatched. Germline V gene lookup returns CDR1 SEHNR and CDR2 FQNEAQ (reference sequence). The entire variable domain, with the rest obtained from reference TRBV7-9 and TRBJ2-1, is as follows: DTGVSQNPRHKITKRGQNVTFRCDPISEHNRLYWYRQTLGQGPEFLTYFQNEAQLEKSRLLSDRFSAERPKGSFSTLEIQRTEQGDSAMYLCASSPRTSGGVVKDEQFFGPGTRLTVL.

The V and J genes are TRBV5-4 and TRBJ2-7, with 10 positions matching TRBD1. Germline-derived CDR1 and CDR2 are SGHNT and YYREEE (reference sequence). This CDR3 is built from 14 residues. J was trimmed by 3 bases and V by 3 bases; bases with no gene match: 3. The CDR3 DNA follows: TGTGCCAGCAGCTGGGGGACAGGGGTCTACGAGCAGTACTTC. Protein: CASSWGTGVYEQYF.

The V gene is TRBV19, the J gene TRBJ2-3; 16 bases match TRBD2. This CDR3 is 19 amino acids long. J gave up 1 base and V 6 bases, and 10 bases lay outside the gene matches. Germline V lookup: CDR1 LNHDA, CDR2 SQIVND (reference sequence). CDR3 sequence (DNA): TGTGCCAGTAGCCTTCAGGGACTAGCGGGGGGGCCTGGCACAGATACGCAGTATTTT. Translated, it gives CASSLQGLAGGPGTDTQYF.

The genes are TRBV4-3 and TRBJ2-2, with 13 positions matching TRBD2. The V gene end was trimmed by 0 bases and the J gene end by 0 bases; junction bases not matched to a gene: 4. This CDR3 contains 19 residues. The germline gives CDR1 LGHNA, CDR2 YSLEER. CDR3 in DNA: TGCGCCAGCAGCCAAGAAGTACTAGCGGGGGGGACGAACACCGGGGAGCTGTTTTTT. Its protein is CASSQEVLAGGTNTGELFF.

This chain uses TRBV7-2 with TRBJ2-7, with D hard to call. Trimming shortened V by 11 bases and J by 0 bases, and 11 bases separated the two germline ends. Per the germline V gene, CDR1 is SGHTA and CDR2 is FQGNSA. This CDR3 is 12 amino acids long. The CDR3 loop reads CACHGVSYEQYF. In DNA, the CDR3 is TGTGCCTGCCACGGAGTCTCCTACGAGCAGTACTTC.

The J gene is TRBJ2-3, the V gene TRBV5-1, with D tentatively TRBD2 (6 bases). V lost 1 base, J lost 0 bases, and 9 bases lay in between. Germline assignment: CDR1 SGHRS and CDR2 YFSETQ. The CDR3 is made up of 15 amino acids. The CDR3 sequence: CASSLSGGSTDTQYF. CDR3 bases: TGCGCCAGCAGCTTGTCCGGGGGAAGCACAGATACGCAGTATTTT.

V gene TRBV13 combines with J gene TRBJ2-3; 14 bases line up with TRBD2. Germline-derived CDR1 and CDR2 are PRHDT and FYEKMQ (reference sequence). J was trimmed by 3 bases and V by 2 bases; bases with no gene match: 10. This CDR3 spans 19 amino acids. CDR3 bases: TGTGCCAGCAGCTTAAGACTAGCGGGGGGGCCGATGGTAACAGATACGCAGTATTTT. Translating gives CASSLRLAGGPMVTDTQYF.

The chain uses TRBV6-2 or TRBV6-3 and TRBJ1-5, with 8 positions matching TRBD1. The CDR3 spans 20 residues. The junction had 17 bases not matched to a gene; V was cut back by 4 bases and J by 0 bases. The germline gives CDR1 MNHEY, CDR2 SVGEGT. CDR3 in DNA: TGTGCCAGCAGTTCCCCTCCGGACAGGGAGGGTTTTTATAGCAATCAGCCCCAGCATTTT. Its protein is CASSSPPDREGFYSNQPQHF.

CDR3 amino acids: CASSYDHREYFGYTF. CDR3 nucleotide sequence: TGTGCCAGCAGTTACGACCACAGGGAATACTTTGGCTACACCTTC. The rearrangement uses TRBV25-1 and TRBJ1-2; tentative D call: TRBD1 (6 bases). V lost 5 bases to trimming and J lost 7 bases, with 20 bases between them. Per germline, CDR1 MGHDK and CDR2 SYGVNS. The CDR3 runs to 15 residues.

CDR3 loop: CASTGTGGQPQHF. CDR3 nucleotide sequence: TGTGCCAGTACCGGGACAGGAGGTCAGCCCCAGCATTTT. V gene TRBV19 combines with J gene TRBJ1-5, with 8 positions matching TRBD1. The CDR3 totals 13 residues. Unmatched junction bases numbered 5, after V lost 7 bases and J lost 6 bases. Germline V gene lookup returns CDR1 LNHDA and CDR2 SQIVND (reference sequence).

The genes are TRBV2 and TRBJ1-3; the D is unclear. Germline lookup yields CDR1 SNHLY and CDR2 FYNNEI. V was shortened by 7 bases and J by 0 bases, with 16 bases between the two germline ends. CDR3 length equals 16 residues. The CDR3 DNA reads TGTGCCAGCAAAACGGGCCTGCCGATCTCTGGAAACACCATATATTTT. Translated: CASKTGLPISGNTIYF.

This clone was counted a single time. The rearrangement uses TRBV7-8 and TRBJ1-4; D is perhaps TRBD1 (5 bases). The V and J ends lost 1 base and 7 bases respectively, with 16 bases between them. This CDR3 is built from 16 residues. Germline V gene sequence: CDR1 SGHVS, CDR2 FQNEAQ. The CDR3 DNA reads TGTGCCAGCAGCTTAGGACGACAGTATAAGGGTGAAAAACTGTTTTTT. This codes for CASSLGRQYKGEKLFF.